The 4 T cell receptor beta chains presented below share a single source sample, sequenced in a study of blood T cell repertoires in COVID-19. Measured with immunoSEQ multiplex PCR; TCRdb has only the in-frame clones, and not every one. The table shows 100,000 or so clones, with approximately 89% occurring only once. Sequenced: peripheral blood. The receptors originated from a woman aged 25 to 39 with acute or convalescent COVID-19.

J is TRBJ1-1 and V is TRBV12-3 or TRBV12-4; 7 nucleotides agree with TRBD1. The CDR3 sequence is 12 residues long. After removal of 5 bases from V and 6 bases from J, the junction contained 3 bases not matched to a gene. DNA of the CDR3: TGTGCCAGCAGTCCAGGGACAGCTGAAGCTTTCTTT. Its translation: CASSPGTAEAFF.

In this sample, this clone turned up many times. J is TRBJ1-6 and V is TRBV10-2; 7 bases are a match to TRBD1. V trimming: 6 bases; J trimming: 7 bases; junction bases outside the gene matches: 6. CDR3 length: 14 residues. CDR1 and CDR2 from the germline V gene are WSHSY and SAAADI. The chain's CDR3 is CASRVEGANSPLHF. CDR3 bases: TGCGCCAGCAGAGTTGAGGGGGCAAATTCACCCCTCCACTTT.

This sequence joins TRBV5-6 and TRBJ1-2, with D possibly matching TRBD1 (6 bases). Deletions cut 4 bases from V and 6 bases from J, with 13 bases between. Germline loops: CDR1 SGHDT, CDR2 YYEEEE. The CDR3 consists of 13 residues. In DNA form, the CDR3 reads TGTGCCAGCAGCCTACAGGGAGTTGATGGCTACACCTTC. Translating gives CASSLQGVDGYTF.

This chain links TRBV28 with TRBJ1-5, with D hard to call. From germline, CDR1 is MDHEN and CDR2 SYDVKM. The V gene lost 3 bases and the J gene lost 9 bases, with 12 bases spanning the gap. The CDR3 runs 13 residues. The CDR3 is CASSLDLGRPQHF. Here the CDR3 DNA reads TGTGCCAGCAGTTTGGATTTGGGGAGGCCCCAGCATTTT.